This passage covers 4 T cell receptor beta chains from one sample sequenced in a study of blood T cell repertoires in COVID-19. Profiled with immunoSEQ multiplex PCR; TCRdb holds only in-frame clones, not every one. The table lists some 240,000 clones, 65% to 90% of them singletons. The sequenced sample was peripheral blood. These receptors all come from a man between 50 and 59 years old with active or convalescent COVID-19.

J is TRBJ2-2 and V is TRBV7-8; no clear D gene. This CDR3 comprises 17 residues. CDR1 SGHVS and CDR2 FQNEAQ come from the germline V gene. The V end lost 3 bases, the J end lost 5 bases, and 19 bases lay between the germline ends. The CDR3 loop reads CASSLLVSITMTGELFF. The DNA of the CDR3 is TGTGCCAGCAGCTTGCTAGTTTCGATAACAATGACCGGGGAGCTGTTTTTT.

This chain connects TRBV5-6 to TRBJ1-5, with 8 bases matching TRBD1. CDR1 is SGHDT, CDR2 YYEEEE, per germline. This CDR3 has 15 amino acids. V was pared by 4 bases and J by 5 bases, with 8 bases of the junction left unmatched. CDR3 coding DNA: TGTGCCAGCAGCCCCTTCGGGGGACAGGATCAGCCCCAGCATTTT. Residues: CASSPFGGQDQPQHF.

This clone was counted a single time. CDR3 DNA: TGCGCCAGCAGCCAGCTGGGACAGGCACTTTTTGGAAACACCATATATTTT. The encoded protein is CASSQLGQALFGNTIYF. The chain has TRBV4-1 and TRBJ1-3; TRBD1 agrees at 8 bases. The CDR3 runs 17 residues. CDR1 and CDR2 from the germline V gene are MGHRA and YSYEKL. Germline trimming cut 3 bases from V and 3 bases from J; bases unmatched to any gene: 10.

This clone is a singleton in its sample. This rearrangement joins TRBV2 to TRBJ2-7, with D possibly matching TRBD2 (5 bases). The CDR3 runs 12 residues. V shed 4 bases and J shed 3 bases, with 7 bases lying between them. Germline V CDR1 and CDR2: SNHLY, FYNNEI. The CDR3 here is CASSGRGYEQYV. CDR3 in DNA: TGTGCCAGCAGTGGACGGGGCTACGAGCAGTACGTC.